A selection of T cell receptor beta chains follows, all from one sample in a study of cytomegalovirus exposure and HLA in healthy donors. TCRdb keeps only in-frame clones here, not all; method: immunoSEQ multiplex PCR. The sample contains roughly 170,000 clones, roughly 70% of which appear only once. The sample was PBMCs. The receptors come from a girl between 5 and 17 years old in good health and CMV-seronegative. Each CDR3 is given with its conserved first and last residue. The D gene is left open where the match is weak. Size values are once, few and many counts, or a class for expanded clones, and some rows have none.

j_gene,v_gene,abundance,d_gene,CDR3aa,CDR3nt
TRBJ1-4,TRBV5-1,-,-,CASSLRPGYDREKLFF,TGCGCCAGCAGCTTGCGGCCAGGATACGATAGGGAAAAACTGTTTTTT
TRBJ2-5,TRBV5-1,-,-,CASSSFVSGEETQYF,TGCGCCAGCTCTTCGTTCGTCTCAGGTGAAGAGACCCAGTACTTC
TRBJ1-2,TRBV29-1,once,-,CSVDGAAASNYGYTF,TGCAGCGTTGATGGGGCGGCGGCTTCTAACTATGGCTACACCTTC
TRBJ1-5,TRBV29-1,few,-,CSVQTGSDQPQHF,TGCAGCGTTCAAACAGGGAGTGATCAGCCCCAGCATTTT
TRBJ1-3,TRBV9,-,TRBD1,CASSSTGGGNTIYF,TGTGCCAGCAGCTCGACAGGGGGTGGAAACACCATATATTTT
TRBJ1-2,TRBV27,-,-,CASSSTGKYGYTF,TGTGCCAGCAGTTCAACAGGGAAATATGGCTACACCTTC
TRBJ2-2,TRBV7-9,-,TRBD1,CASSLGGTAGELFF,TGTGCCAGCAGCTTAGGTGGGACAGCCGGGGAGCTGTTTTTT
TRBJ1-5,TRBV6-1,-,-,CASSESTGRNQPQHF,TGTGCCAGCAGTGAAAGTACAGGGAGAAATCAGCCCCAGCATTTT
TRBJ1-4,TRBV2,-,TRBD1,CASSPIFLTQGTNEKLFF,TGTGCCAGCAGCCCAATTTTTCTTACACAGGGGACTAATGAAAAACTGTTTTTT
TRBJ1-1,TRBV10-2,-,-,CASSVPGRGAFF,TGCGCCAGCAGTGTCCCAGGGCGGGGAGCTTTCTTT
TRBJ1-5,TRBV5-1,-,TRBD1,CASSLGGQDTINQPQHF,TGCGCCAGCAGCTTGGGAGGACAGGACACCATCAATCAGCCCCAGCATTTT
TRBJ1-4,TRBV4-1,few,-,CASSQVPGESTNEKLFF,TGCGCCAGCAGCCAAGTTCCAGGCGAATCAACTAATGAAAAACTGTTTTTT
TRBJ1-3,TRBV7-9,-,TRBD1,CASSPGTGVGNTIYF,TGTGCCAGCAGCCCCGGGACAGGGGTAGGAAACACCATATATTTT
TRBJ2-1,TRBV6-1,-,TRBD1,CATADRARTYEQFF,TGTGCCACCGCCGACAGGGCCCGGACGTATGAGCAGTTCTTC
TRBJ1-3,TRBV7-8,few,-,CASSPREDTIYF,TGTGCCAGCAGCCCTAGGGAGGACACCATATATTTT
TRBJ1-1,TRBV6-5,-,-,CASSYSISRGDTEAFF,TGTGCCAGCAGTTACTCGATTTCTCGGGGGGACACTGAAGCTTTCTTT
TRBJ2-5,TRBV9,-,-,CASSGVGETQYF,TGTGCCAGCAGCGGGGTCGGGGAGACCCAGTACTTC
TRBJ1-4,TRBV4-1,few,-,CASSGQDRGQGEKLFF,TGCGCCAGCAGCGGACAAGATCGAGGACAAGGGGAAAAACTGTTTTTT
TRBJ1-1,TRBV2,-,-,CASGDSLNTEAFF,TGTGCCAGCGGCGACAGTTTGAACACTGAAGCTTTCTTT
TRBJ2-6,TRBV11-3,-,TRBD1,CASSNRGGGANVLTF,TGTGCCAGCAGCAACAGGGGCGGCGGGGCCAACGTCCTGACTTTC
TRBJ2-2,TRBV7-9,-,TRBD1,CASSLVGQYTGELFF,TGTGCCAGCAGCTTAGTGGGACAGTACACCGGGGAGCTGTTTTTT
TRBJ1-1,TRBV7-6,-,TRBD1,CASSLRSRGDTEAFF,TGTGCCAGCAGCCTAAGGTCCAGGGGGGACACTGAAGCTTTCTTT